What follows describes a single T cell receptor beta chain. The antigen is unknown. The entry originates in a study of cytomegalovirus exposure and HLA in healthy donors. Study-level findings and limits: Per a later analysis, 16,951 TCR beta sequences showed association with HLA alleles at 0.05 false discovery rate. A missense variant in DCLRE1C was later tied to TCR beta V- and J-gene trimming.

The primer mix had 60 Vbeta and 13 Jbeta primers. TCRdb's table, derived via immunoSEQ multiplex PCR, lists solely in-frame clones and lacks some. The sample lists some 140,000 clones; 75% to 80% were seen once. The V gene end was trimmed by 3 bases and the J gene end by 1 base; junction bases not matched to a gene: 3. Germline values: CDR1 LNHDA, CDR2 SQIVND (reference sequence). This CDR3 has 16 amino acids. The clonotype was recovered from a male donor in good health and CMV-seronegative. V gene TRBV19 combines with J gene TRBJ2-5, with 12 bases identical to TRBD2. Sequencing was done on a sample of PBMCs. DNA for the CDR3: TGTGCCAGTAGTATCCTACTAGCGGGGGGCCAAGAGACCCAGTACTTC. This gives the protein CASSILLAGGQETQYF.